This TCR beta chain was documented in a study of neurological immune-mediated disorders. At least ten counts were recorded for this clonotype. CDR3 length: 16 amino acids. V trimming: 6 bases; J trimming: 2 bases; junction bases outside the gene matches: 9. The germline V gene encodes CDR1 MNHEY and CDR2 SMNVEV (reference sequence). MiXCR, applied by TCRdb to the 5' RACE reads, yields one record per CDR3 protein. This table has about 52,000 distinct CDR3 sequences, around 3.5% appearing once. This rearrangement joins TRBV27 to TRBJ2-7, with 11 bases fitting TRBD2. The sequencing sample was made of PBMCs. The clonotype originates from a man aged 55 to 70 with multiple sclerosis. CDR3 coding DNA: TGTGCCAGCAGCTCTGGGAGACTAGCGGGGACCTACGAGCAGTACTTC. The encoded protein is CASSSGRLAGTYEQYF.